This passage covers 10 T cell receptor beta chains from one sample sequenced in a study of graft-versus-host responses after intestinal transplantation. The data were produced by immunoSEQ multiplex PCR, yet TCRdb's version contains in-frame clones alone and is incomplete. The table includes over 15,000 clones, over 75% detected once. Here the sequenced sample was PBMCs, taken 350 to 400 days after transplant. Receptors originate from a human patient who received an intestinal transplant, so some T cells may come from the graft donor.

The chain uses TRBV6-1 and TRBJ2-2; D unresolved. The length of the CDR3 is 13 residues. Trimming left V 3 bases short and J 4 bases short, with 6 bases between. The germline gives CDR1 MNHNS, CDR2 SASEGT. The CDR3 sequence: CASSESSTGELFF. The DNA of the CDR3 is TGTGCCAGCAGTGAGTCCAGCACCGGGGAGCTGTTTTTT.

V is TRBV5-1 and J is TRBJ2-2, with TRBD2 matching 12 bases. The CDR3 covers 16 residues. Germline V gene data show CDR1 as SGHRS and CDR2 as YFSETQ. Trimming took 3 bases from V and 4 from J; bases not matched to a gene: 4. The CDR3 DNA follows: TGCGCCAGCAGCTCTACTAGCGGGGGGCCCACCGGGGAGCTGTTTTTT. Amino acids: CASSSTSGGPTGELFF.

The chain recombines TRBV7-2 with TRBJ2-7; D is perhaps TRBD1 or TRBD2 (5 bases each). This CDR3 comprises 15 residues. Trimming pared 3 bases from V and 2 bases from J, leaving 14 bases between. CDR1 and CDR2 (germline): SGHTA, FQGNSA. Written as DNA, the CDR3 is TGTGCCAGCAGCTTCTCCGGGACCGATGCCTACGAGCAGTACTTC. Its translation: CASSFSGTDAYEQYF. Drawing the rest from reference TRBV7-2 and TRBJ2-7, the complete variable domain is GAGVSQSPSNKVTEKGKDVELRCDPISGHTALYWYRQSLGQGLEFLIYFQGNSAPDKSGLPSDRFSAERTGGSVSTLTIQRTQQEDSAVYLCASSFSGTDAYEQYFGPGTRLTVT.

CDR3 protein: CASSYSRRPDNEQFF. The CDR3 DNA is TGTGCCAGCAGTTACTCGAGACGACCCGACAATGAGCAGTTCTTC. This sequence joins TRBV6-5 and TRBJ2-1, with D unclear. The germline V gene encodes CDR1 MNHEY and CDR2 SVGAGI. The V end lost 0 bases, the J end lost 5 bases, and 11 bases lay between the germline ends. The CDR3 has 15 amino acids.

The V and J genes are TRBV6-1 and TRBJ2-5, with 10 bases identical to TRBD2. This CDR3 comprises 14 residues. J lost 3 bases, V lost 7 bases, and 5 bases had no gene match. CDR1 MNHNS and CDR2 SASEGT come from the germline V gene. The DNA of the CDR3 is TGTGCCAGCACCCCTACTAGCGGGAAAGAGACCCAGTACTTC. Protein sequence: CASTPTSGKETQYF.

V gene TRBV6-4 combines with J gene TRBJ1-5; D gene unclear. V lost 3 bases and J 3 bases, leaving 15 bases between the germline ends. Germline CDR1 MRHNA, CDR2 SNTAGT. The length of the CDR3 is 16 residues. For the CDR3, the DNA is TGTGCCAGCAGTGAAGCCGCTTTTGGGCCCAATCAGCCCCAGCATTTT. Amino acids: CASSEAAFGPNQPQHF.

The chain recombines TRBV6-4 with TRBJ1-5; the match to TRBD1 covers 7 bases. Germline lookup yields CDR1 MRHNA and CDR2 SNTAGT. J was trimmed by 3 bases and V by 6 bases; bases with no gene match: 2. The CDR3 covers 13 residues. CDR3 amino acids: CASSQGVNQPQHF. The CDR3 DNA reads TGTGCCAGCAGCCAGGGGGTCAATCAGCCCCAGCATTTT.

V and J are TRBV2 and TRBJ2-1; 10 positions match TRBD1. Looked up from germline, CDR1 is SNHLY and CDR2 is FYNNEI. J was trimmed by 6 bases and V by 2 bases; bases with no gene match: 7. The CDR3 length is 16 residues. The DNA of the CDR3 is TGTGCCAGCAGTGAAATCTGGGACAGGGGCCTCAATGAGCAGTTCTTC. Translated, it gives CASSEIWDRGLNEQFF. The full variable domain, rest sourced from reference TRBV2 and TRBJ2-1, is EPEVTQTPSHQVTQMGQEVILRCVPISNHLYFYWYRQILGQKVEFLVSFYNNEISEKSEIFDDQFSVERPDGSNFTLKIRSTKLEDSAMYFCASSEIWDRGLNEQFFGPGTRLTVL.

V usage is TRBV11-3 and J usage is TRBJ2-7; D unresolved. The CDR3 runs to 14 residues. Germline assignment: CDR1 SGHNT and CDR2 YENEEA. Trimming stripped 5 bases from V and 0 bases from J, with 11 bases between. For the CDR3, the DNA is TGTGCCAGCAGCCCAGACGCCGACTCCTACGAGCAGTACTTC. Protein product: CASSPDADSYEQYF.

This chain connects TRBV7-3 to TRBJ1-1, with 8 bases identical to TRBD1. Germline V lookup: CDR1 SGHTA, CDR2 FQGTGA. The CDR3 has 13 residues. The J segment lost 5 bases and the V segment lost 5 bases, leaving 4 bases of the junction unmatched. The CDR3 is CASSADRETEAFF. The CDR3 DNA follows: TGTGCCAGCAGCGCGGACAGGGAAACTGAAGCTTTCTTT.